This T cell receptor beta chain stems from a study of shared clonotypes between healthy human individuals (dated by TCRdb to 2018 to 2020). Background for the entire study: The cohort included a few men and a couple of women between 18 and 49 years of age. Per donor, three plates each were used for CD4 naive and CD4 memory, two for CD8 naive, and one for CD8 memory. The study deeply sequenced blood TCR repertoires of about 5 healthy adults to estimate repertoire size and the extent of clonotype sharing between individuals. Libraries were prepared and TCR repertoires were sequenced by different laboratories using diverse techniques, in order to increase sequencing depth and limit assay-specific biases. Between about 0.8 and 8.9 billion PBMCs per donor were obtained by leukapheresis. What the research found in general, with its limitations: Pairwise subsampling led to the expectation that sequencing depth would affect the degree of clonotype sharing among donors. Compared with non-shared clonotypes, clonotypes shared by all four sorted-subset donors had higher generation probabilities. About 5% of naive CD4, roughly 3.5% of naive CD8, 2.3% of memory CD4, and 0.35% to 0.4% of memory CD8 clonotypes were shared across a few donors. Even with the large sequencing depth, rarefaction of the sorted-subset datasets indicated that sequencing was incomplete. The genetic and exposure-history diversity represented was limited by the small number of donors. Naive subsets generally had larger estimated clonotype richness than memory subsets did. Only blood was sampled, and tissue TCR repertoires likely differ from those in blood.

TCR CDR3 regions were amplified from genomic DNA by multiplex PCR using the deep immunoSEQ assay. Genomic DNA extracted from each cell subset was distributed evenly over all wells of several immunoSEQ 96-well plates, and each plate served as one replicate. For sorted subsets, around 200 ng genomic DNA, equal to 30,000 or so T cell genomes, was loaded into each replicate PCR. The purified libraries were quantified using a Qubit 3.0 fluorometer, sized with a Bioanalyzer 2100, and then quantified again using the KAPA Library Quantification kit. Every immunoSEQ 96-well plate was sequenced on a separate single-read 150-cycle Illumina NextSeq 550 flow cell. The study's own analysis went as follows. Because only junctional sequences without quality scores were contained in the immunoSEQ output, filtering matching that applied to full-length reads could not be performed. To assign V/J genes and CDR3, sequences were annotated against IMGT germline references using PyIR, a Python wrapper for IgBLAST v1.9. Any read was removed if the V/J assignment was weak (E-value above 1e-6), the CDR3 was missing, or the read contained stop codons, out-of-frame junctions, or ambiguous translated residues. A V3J clonotype was defined by an identical inferred V gene, J gene, and CDR3 amino acid sequence. To compute the percentage overlap between repertoires, the number of shared unique clonotypes was divided by the size of the smaller repertoire. Three approaches were used to assess repertoire richness: RTK rarefaction, the Chao1 estimator, and Recon v2.1 estimates of unobserved clonotypes. Generation probabilities for all TCRbeta clonotypes obtained by the gDNA method from a handful of donors were computed using OLGA. This immuneACCESS table, as held by TCRdb, lists in-frame sequences with V and J called but not all clones. Of the missing ones, under half trace to an unresolved V gene in checked studies; the others have no known cause. V and J calls and clone size are copied from that table; D and trimming were computed from the DNA. Recorded for this sample are roughly 380,000 clones; 90% to 97% of them occurred a single time. In total, the top ten clones hold around 0.29% of the sample.

Donors were healthy HIV-negative adults with no recently reported acute infections or vaccinations. All donors were Caucasian adults living in Nashville, Tennessee, USA. CD8 memory samples were composed of magnetically selected CD45RO+ cells combined with CCR7-negative CD45RA+ effector memory (TemRA) cells. After blood collection by leukapheresis, PBMCs were isolated using Ficoll-Histopaque density gradient centrifugation and then cryopreserved in the vapor phase of liquid nitrogen. Analytical flow cytometry was used to check the purity and quantity of each magnetically sorted T cell population. Genomic DNA was isolated from each sorted fraction and quantified by UV absorbance on a Nanodrop 2000c. Taken from cysteine to phenylalanine, the CDR3 has 13 residues. The kept DNA is CDR3 alone, 39 bases in frame from the first base. V was cut back by 1 base and J by 1 base, leaving a gap of 4 bases between them. CDR1 LGHNA and CDR2 YNFKEQ are derived from the germline V gene.

As concerns this clone: The clone's antigen remains unknown. The record has no base qualities; no much larger clone is one base away. This sample includes further DNA sequences coding for the same CDR3.

Sequencing input: memory CD8+ T cells sorted from blood. The sample's cell subset or site label, in plain terms: CD45RO+ cells pooled with CCR7-negative TemRA cells. The origin of this receptor is a man between 25 and 39 years old in good health. This chain joins TRBV4-2 to TRBJ2-5, with no reliable assignment of the D segment. In nucleotide form, the sequence is TGTGCCAGCAGCCAAGGGTCCCAAGAGACCCAGTACTTC. Its protein product is CASSQGSQETQYF.